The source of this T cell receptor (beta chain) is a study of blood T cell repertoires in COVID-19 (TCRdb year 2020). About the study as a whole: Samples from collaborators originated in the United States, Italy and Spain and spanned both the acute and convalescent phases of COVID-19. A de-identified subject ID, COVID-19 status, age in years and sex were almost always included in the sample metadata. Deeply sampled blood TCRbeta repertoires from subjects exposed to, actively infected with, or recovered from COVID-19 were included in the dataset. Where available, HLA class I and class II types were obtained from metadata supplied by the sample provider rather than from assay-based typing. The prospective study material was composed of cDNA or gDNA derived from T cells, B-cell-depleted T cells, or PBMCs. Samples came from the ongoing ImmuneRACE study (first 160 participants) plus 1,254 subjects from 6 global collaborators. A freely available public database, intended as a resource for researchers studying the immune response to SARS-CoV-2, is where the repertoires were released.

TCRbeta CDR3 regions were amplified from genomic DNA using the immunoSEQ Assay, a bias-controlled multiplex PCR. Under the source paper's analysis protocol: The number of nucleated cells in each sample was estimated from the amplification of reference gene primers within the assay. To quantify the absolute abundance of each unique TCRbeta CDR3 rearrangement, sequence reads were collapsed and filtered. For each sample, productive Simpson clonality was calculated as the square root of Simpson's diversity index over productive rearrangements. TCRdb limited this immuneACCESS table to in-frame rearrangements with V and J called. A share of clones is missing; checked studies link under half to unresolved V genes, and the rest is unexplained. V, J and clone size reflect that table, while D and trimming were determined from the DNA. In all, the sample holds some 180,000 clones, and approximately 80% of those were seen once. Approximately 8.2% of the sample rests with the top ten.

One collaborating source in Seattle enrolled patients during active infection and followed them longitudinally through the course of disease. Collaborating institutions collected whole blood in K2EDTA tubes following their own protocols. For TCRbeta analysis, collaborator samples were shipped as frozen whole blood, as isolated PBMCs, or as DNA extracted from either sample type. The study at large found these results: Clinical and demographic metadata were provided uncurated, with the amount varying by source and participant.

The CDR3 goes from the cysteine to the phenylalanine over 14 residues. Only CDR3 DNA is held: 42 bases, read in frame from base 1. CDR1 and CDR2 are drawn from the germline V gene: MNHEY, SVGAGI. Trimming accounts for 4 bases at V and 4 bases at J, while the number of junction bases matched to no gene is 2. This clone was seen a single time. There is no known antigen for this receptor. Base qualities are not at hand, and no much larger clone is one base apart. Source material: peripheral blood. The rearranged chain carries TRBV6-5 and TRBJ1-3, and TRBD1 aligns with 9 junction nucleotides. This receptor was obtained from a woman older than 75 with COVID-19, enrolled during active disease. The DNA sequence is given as TGTGCCAGCAGTTCCGGGACAGGGGGAAACACCATATATTTT. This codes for CASSSGTGGNTIYF.